This TCR beta chain was retrieved from a study of CD8 T cells in ankylosing spondylitis. Germline-derived CDR1 and CDR2 are MNHNS and SASEGT. This CDR3 has 15 amino acids. Trimming took 6 bases from V and 0 from J, leaving 12 bases between them. Study outcomes and limitations: Before this, some motif variants had been reported in reactive arthritis synovial fluid and blood. Ankylosing spondylitis blood seemed to carry a telltale TCR beta motif made of eight highly homologous variants. In ankylosing spondylitis patients, matched synovial fluid reportedly showed significant enrichment of disease-linked clones.

As concerns this clonotype: What it binds is unknown.

Each TCR beta library was made by quantitative 5'-RACE that incorporated molecular barcodes. TCRdb re-called the 5' RACE reads with MiXCR, one entry per CDR3 protein. This sample has 200,000 to 250,000 distinct CDR3 sequences; roughly 25% occur once, and the top ten carry 6.6%. Input material: blood, either unsorted or a sorted T cell fraction (not recorded which). The genes are TRBV6-1 and TRBJ2-1; maybe TRBD1 (5 bases). The receptor was derived from a male donor with ankylosing spondylitis or in good health (not recorded which). In DNA form, the CDR3 reads TGTGCCAGCAGAACACAGGCTCCCTCCTACAATGAGCAGTTCTTC. Translated: CASRTQAPSYNEQFF.